One sample yielded the 6 T cell receptor beta chains listed below, sequenced in a study of vaccination effects on CD4 cells after COVID-19. No antigen is known for these receptors. The authors isolated CD4+ T cells after around nine days of culture. Using immunoSEQ multiplex PCR, the repertoire was profiled, and TCRdb retains in-frame clones only, with some absent. The sample includes 50,000 to 60,000 clones, about 83% seen only once; the top ten take 2.5% to 3.5%. This specimen consisted of CD4+ T cells from PBMCs cultured without peptide, obtained before COVID-19 vaccination. Receptors were obtained from a human donor who received a COVID-19 vaccine.

This chain links TRBV12-3 or TRBV12-4 with TRBJ1-4; TRBD1 might be the D (5 bases). The CDR3 length is 13 residues. V was shortened by 7 bases and J by 7 bases, with 13 bases between the two germline ends. Here the CDR3 DNA reads TGTGCCAGCACCCCAATCGGGGGTGAAAAACTGTTTTTT. It translates to CASTPIGGEKLFF.

This clone was found a few times. The gene calls are TRBV5-1 and TRBJ2-7; TRBD1 matches at 10 bases. CDR3 size: 13 residues. Germline-derived CDR1 and CDR2 are SGHRS and YFSETQ. The ends lost 5 bases at V and 9 bases at J; junction bases unmatched: 8. The CDR3 sequence is CASRPAGTGVQYV. The CDR3 DNA reads as TGCGCCAGCAGACCTGCCGGGACAGGGGTGCAGTACGTC.

CDR3 in amino acids: CASSRPGENTIYF. CDR3 sequence (DNA): TGCGCCAGCAGCCGTCCTGGGGAAAACACCATATATTTT. V usage is TRBV4-1 and J usage is TRBJ1-3; D not resolved. V lost 4 bases and J lost 6, with 10 bases in between. Germline CDR1 reads MGHRA; CDR2 reads YSYEKL. The CDR3 is 13 residues long.

The J gene is TRBJ2-2, the V gene TRBV5-4, with 10 bases aligning to TRBD2. Per the germline V gene, CDR1 is SGHNT and CDR2 is YYREEE (reference sequence). With V trimmed by 4 bases and J by 6 bases, 6 bases remained unmatched. The CDR3 is made up of 15 amino acids. In DNA form, the CDR3 reads TGTGCCAGCAGCCTTAGCGGGGGGCCTTCCGGGGAGCTGTTTTTT. Translated, it gives CASSLSGGPSGELFF. The full variable domain, in which reference TRBV5-4 and TRBJ2-2 provide the parts outside the CDR3, is ETGVTQSPTHLIKTRGQQVTLRCSSQSGHNTVSWYQQALGQGPQFIFQYYREEENGRGNFPPRFSGLQFPNYSSELNVNALELDDSALYLCASSLSGGPSGELFFGEGSRLTVL.

The chain has TRBV6-5 and TRBJ1-1; 8 bases are shared with TRBD1. The CDR3 loop spans 13 amino acids. CDR1 is MNHEY, CDR2 SVGAGI, per germline. Trimming at V came to 4 bases and at J to 5 bases, leaving 3 bases not matched to a gene. CDR3 coding DNA: TGTGCCAGCAGTTCTACAGGGGGGACTGAAGCTTTCTTT. Protein product: CASSSTGGTEAFF.

The chain couples TRBV5-5 to TRBJ1-2; D is perhaps TRBD1 (5 bases). There are 15 residues in the CDR3. Germline loops: CDR1 SGHKS, CDR2 YYEKEE (reference sequence). Trimming took off 1 base at V and 3 bases at J, with 13 bases between the two ends. The CDR3 region is CASSLIVSRDYGYTF. CDR3 bases: TGTGCCAGCAGCTTGATAGTGAGCAGGGACTATGGCTACACCTTC.